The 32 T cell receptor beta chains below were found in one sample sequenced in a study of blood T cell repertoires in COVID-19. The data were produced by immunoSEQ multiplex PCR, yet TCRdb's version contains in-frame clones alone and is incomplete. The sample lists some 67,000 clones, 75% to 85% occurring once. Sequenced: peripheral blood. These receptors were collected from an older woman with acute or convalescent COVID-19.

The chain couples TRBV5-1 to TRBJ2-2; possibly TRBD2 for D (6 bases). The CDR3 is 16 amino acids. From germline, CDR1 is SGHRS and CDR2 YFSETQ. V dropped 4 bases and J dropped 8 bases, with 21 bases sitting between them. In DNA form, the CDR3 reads TGCGCCAGCAGCCCCCACCGGGACTTTACTACGGGGGAGCTGTTTTTT. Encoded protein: CASSPHRDFTTGELFF.

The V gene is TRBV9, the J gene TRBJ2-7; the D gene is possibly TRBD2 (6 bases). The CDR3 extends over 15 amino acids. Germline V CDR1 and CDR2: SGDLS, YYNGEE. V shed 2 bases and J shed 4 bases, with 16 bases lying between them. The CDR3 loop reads CASSVRGTSAYEQYF. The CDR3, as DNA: TGTGCCAGCAGCGTCAGAGGGACTTCAGCATACGAGCAGTACTTC.

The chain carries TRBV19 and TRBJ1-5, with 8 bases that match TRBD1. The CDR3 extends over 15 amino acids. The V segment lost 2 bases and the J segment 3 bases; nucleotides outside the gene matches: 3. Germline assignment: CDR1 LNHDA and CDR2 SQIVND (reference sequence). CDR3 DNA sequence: TGTGCCAGTAGTATAAACAGGGGGACCAATCAGCCCCAGCATTTT. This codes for CASSINRGTNQPQHF. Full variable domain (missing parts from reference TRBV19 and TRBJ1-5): DGGITQSPKYLFRKEGQNVTLSCEQNLNHDAMYWYRQDPGQGLRLIYYSQIVNDFQKGDIAEGYSVSREKKESFPLTVTSAQKNPTAFYLCASSINRGTNQPQHFGDGTRLSIL.

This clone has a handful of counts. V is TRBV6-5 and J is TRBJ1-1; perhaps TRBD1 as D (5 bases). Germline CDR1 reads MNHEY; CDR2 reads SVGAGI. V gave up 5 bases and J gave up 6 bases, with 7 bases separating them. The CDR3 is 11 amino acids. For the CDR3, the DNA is TGTGCCAGCAGTCAGGGCTCTGAAGCTTTCTTT. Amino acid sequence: CASSQGSEAFF.

CDR3 nucleotides: TGTGCCAGCAGTTCCGACAGGGGGCCCTCGAATGAGCAGTTCTTC. It yields the protein CASSSDRGPSNEQFF. The gene calls are TRBV27 and TRBJ2-1; 10 bases fit TRBD1. The V and J ends lost 4 bases and 7 bases, in that order; junction bases with no gene match: 7. The germline CDR1 and CDR2 sequences are MNHEY and SMNVEV (reference sequence). This CDR3 has 15 amino acids.

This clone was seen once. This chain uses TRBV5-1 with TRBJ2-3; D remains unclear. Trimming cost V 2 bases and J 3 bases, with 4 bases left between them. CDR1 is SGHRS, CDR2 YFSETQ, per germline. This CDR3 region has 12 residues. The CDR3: CASSFSTDTQYF. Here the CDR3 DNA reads TGCGCCAGCAGCTTTTCGACAGATACGCAGTATTTT. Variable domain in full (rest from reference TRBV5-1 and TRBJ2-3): KAGVTQTPRYLIKTRGQQVTLSCSPISGHRSVSWYQQTPGQGLQFLFEYFSETQRNKGNFPGRFSGRQFSNSRSEMNVSTLELGDSALYLCASSFSTDTQYFGPGTRLTVL.

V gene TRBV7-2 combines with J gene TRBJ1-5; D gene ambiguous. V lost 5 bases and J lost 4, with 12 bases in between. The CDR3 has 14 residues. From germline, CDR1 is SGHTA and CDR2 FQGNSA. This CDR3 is CASSPQRLNQPQHF. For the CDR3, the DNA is TGTGCCAGCAGCCCCCAGAGACTGAATCAGCCCCAGCATTTT.

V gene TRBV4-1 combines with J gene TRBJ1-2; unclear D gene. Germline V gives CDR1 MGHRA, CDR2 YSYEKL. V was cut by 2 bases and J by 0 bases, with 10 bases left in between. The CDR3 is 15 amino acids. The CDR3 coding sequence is TGCGCCAGCAGCCAAACAGTGTTAGCTAACTATGGCTACACCTTC. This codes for CASSQTVLANYGYTF.

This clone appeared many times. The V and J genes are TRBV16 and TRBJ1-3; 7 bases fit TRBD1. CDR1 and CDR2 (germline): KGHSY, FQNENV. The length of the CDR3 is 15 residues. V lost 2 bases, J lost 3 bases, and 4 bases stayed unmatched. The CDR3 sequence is CASSQPDRDGNTIYF. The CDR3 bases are TGTGCCAGCAGCCAACCCGACAGGGATGGAAACACCATATATTTT.

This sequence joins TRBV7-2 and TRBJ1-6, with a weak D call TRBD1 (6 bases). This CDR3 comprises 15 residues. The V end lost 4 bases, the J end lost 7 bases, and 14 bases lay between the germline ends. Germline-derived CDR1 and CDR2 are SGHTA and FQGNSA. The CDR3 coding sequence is TGTGCCAGCAGCTCATCAGGGGTAGGGAATTCACCCCTCCACTTT. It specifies CASSSSGVGNSPLHF.

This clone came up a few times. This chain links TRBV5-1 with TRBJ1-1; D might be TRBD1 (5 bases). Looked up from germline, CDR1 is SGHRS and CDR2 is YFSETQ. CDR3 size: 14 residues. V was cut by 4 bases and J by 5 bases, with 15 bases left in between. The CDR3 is CASSADRVETEAFF. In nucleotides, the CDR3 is TGCGCCAGCAGCGCCGACAGAGTGGAGACTGAAGCTTTCTTT.

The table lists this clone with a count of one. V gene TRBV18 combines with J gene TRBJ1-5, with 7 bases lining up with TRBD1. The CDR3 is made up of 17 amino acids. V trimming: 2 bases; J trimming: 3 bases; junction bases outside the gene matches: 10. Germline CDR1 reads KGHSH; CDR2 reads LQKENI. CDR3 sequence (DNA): TGTGCCAGCTCACCAACCGGTCCGGGACAGAACAATCAGCCCCAGCATTTT. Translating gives CASSPTGPGQNNQPQHF.

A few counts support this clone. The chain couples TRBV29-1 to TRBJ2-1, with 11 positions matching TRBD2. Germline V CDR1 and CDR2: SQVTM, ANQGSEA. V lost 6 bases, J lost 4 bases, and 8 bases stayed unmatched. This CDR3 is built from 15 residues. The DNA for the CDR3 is TGCAGCGTCCACAAAACTAGCGGGGGTTACAATGAGCAGTTCTTC. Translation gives CSVHKTSGGYNEQFF.

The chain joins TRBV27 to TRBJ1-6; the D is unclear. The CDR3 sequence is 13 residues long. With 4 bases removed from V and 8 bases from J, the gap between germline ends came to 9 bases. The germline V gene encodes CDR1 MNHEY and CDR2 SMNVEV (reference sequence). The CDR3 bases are TGTGCCAGCAGTTATTCCCCATATTCACCCCTCCACTTT. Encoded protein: CASSYSPYSPLHF.

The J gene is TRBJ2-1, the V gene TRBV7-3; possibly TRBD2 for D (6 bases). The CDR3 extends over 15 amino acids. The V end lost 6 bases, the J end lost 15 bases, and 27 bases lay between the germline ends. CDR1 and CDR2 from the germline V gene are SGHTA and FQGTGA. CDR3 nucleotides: TGTGCCAGCAGATGCAACCGGGACTTACCATCATCTCCGTTCTTC. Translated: CASRCNRDLPSSPFF.

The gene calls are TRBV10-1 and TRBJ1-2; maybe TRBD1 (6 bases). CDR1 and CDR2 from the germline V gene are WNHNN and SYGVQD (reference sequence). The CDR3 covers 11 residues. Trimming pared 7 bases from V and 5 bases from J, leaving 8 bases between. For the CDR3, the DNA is TGCGCCAGCAAAGGGACATATGGCTACACCTTC. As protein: CASKGTYGYTF.

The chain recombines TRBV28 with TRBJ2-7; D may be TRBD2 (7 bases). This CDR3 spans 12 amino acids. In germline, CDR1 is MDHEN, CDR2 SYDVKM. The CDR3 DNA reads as TGTGCGGGTGTAGGGAGGGGGTACGAGCAGTACTTC. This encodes CAGVGRGYEQYF.

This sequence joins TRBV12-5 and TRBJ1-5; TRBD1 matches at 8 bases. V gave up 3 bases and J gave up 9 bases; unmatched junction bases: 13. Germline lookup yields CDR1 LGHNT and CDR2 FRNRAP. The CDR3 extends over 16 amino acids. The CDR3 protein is CASGFLGQGLPRPQHF. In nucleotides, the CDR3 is TGTGCTAGTGGTTTCCTTGGACAGGGCCTGCCCCGGCCCCAGCATTTT.

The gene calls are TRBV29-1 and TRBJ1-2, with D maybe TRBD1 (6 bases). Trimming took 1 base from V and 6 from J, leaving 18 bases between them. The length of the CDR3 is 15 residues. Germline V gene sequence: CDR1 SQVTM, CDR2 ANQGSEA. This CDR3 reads CSVEVYQGGRNGYTF. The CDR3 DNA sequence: TGCAGCGTTGAAGTTTATCAAGGGGGAAGGAATGGCTACACCTTC.

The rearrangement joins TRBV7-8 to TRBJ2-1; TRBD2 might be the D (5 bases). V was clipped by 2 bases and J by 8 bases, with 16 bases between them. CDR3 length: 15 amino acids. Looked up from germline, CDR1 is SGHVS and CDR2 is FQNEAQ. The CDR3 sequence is CASSLPDSGSHEQFF. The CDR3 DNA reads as TGTGCCAGCAGCTTACCGGACTCCGGGTCCCATGAGCAGTTCTTC.

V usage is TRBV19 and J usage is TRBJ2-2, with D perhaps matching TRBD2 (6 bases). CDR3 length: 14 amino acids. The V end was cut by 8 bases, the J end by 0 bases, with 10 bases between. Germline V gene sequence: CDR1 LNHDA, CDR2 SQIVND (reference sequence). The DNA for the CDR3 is TGTGCCAGTCTGCGGGACCCGAACACCGGGGAGCTGTTTTTT. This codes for CASLRDPNTGELFF.

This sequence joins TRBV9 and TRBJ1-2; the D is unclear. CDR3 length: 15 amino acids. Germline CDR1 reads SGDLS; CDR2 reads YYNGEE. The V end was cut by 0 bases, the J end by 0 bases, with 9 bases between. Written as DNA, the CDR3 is TGTGCCAGCAGCGTAGGCAGGACTACTAACTATGGCTACACCTTC. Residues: CASSVGRTTNYGYTF.

CDR3 protein: CASSQFQTGNYEQYF. CDR3 DNA: TGTGCCAGCAGCCAATTCCAGACAGGAAACTACGAGCAGTACTTC. The rearrangement joins TRBV4-2 to TRBJ2-7; possibly TRBD1 for D (6 bases). Per germline, CDR1 LGHNA and CDR2 YNFKEQ. V was trimmed by 2 bases and J by 3 bases, leaving 14 bases between them. The CDR3 runs to 15 residues.

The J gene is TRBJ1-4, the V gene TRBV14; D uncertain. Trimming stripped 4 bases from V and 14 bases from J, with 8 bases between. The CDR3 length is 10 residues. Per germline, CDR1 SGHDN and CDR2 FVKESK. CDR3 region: CASSLSALFF. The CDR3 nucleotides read TGTGCCAGCAGCCTGTCTGCGCTGTTTTTT.

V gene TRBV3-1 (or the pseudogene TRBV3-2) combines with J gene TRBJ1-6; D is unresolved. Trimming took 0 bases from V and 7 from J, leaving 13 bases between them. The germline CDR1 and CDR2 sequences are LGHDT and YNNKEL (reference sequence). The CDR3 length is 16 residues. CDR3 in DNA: TGTGCCAGCAGCCAAGATGTGGCAGGCCGAAATTCACCCCTCCACTTT. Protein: CASSQDVAGRNSPLHF.

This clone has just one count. The CDR3 DNA is TGTGCCAGCAGTTACTCGCAAATCTCCATAGTCGATGGCTACACCTTC. Amino acids: CASSYSQISIVDGYTF. J is TRBJ1-2 and V is TRBV6-5, with D uncertain. Trimming cost V 0 bases and J 6 bases, with 17 bases left between them. The CDR3 is 16 residues long. Germline lookup yields CDR1 MNHEY and CDR2 SVGAGI.

This CDR3 reads CASSTSGTQNTDTQYF. As DNA, the CDR3 is TGTGCCAGCAGTACATCGGGGACACAGAACACAGATACGCAGTATTTT. The chain uses TRBV6-2 or TRBV6-3 and TRBJ2-3, with a possible D match to TRBD1 (6 bases). The CDR3 consists of 16 residues. CDR1 is MNHEY and CDR2 is SVGEGT in the germline V gene. V was cut by 5 bases and J by 2 bases, with 17 bases left in between.

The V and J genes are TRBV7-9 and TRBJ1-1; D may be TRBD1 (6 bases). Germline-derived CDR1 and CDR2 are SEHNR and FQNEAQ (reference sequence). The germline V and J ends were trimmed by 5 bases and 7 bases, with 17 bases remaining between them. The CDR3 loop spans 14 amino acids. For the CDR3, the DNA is TGTGCCAGCAGCCCGGGCCCCGACAGGCTTGAAGCTTTCTTT. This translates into CASSPGPDRLEAFF.

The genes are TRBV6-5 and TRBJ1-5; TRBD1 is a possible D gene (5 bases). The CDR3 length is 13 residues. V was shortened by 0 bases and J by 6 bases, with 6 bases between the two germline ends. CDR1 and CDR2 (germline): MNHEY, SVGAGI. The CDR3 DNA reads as TGTGCCAGCAGTTACTCCAGGGTTCAGCCCCAGCATTTT. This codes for CASSYSRVQPQHF.

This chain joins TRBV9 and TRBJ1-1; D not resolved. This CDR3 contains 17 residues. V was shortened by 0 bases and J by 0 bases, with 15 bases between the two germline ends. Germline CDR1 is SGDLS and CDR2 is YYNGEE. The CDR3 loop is CASSVAMGKPMNTEAFF. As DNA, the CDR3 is TGTGCCAGCAGCGTAGCGATGGGCAAACCGATGAACACTGAAGCTTTCTTT.

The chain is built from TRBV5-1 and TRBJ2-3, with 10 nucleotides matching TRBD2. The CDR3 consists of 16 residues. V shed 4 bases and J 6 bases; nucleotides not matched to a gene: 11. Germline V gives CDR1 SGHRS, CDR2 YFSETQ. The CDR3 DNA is TGCGCCAGCAGCGTAAGCGGGGGGGCAGGGGTTGATACGCAGTATTTT. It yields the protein CASSVSGGAGVDTQYF.

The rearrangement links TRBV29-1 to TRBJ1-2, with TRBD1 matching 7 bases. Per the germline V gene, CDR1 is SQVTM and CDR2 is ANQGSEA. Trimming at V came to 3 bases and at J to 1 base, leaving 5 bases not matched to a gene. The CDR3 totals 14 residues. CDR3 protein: CSVDKGTVNYGYTF. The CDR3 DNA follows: TGCAGCGTTGATAAGGGGACAGTTAACTATGGCTACACCTTC.